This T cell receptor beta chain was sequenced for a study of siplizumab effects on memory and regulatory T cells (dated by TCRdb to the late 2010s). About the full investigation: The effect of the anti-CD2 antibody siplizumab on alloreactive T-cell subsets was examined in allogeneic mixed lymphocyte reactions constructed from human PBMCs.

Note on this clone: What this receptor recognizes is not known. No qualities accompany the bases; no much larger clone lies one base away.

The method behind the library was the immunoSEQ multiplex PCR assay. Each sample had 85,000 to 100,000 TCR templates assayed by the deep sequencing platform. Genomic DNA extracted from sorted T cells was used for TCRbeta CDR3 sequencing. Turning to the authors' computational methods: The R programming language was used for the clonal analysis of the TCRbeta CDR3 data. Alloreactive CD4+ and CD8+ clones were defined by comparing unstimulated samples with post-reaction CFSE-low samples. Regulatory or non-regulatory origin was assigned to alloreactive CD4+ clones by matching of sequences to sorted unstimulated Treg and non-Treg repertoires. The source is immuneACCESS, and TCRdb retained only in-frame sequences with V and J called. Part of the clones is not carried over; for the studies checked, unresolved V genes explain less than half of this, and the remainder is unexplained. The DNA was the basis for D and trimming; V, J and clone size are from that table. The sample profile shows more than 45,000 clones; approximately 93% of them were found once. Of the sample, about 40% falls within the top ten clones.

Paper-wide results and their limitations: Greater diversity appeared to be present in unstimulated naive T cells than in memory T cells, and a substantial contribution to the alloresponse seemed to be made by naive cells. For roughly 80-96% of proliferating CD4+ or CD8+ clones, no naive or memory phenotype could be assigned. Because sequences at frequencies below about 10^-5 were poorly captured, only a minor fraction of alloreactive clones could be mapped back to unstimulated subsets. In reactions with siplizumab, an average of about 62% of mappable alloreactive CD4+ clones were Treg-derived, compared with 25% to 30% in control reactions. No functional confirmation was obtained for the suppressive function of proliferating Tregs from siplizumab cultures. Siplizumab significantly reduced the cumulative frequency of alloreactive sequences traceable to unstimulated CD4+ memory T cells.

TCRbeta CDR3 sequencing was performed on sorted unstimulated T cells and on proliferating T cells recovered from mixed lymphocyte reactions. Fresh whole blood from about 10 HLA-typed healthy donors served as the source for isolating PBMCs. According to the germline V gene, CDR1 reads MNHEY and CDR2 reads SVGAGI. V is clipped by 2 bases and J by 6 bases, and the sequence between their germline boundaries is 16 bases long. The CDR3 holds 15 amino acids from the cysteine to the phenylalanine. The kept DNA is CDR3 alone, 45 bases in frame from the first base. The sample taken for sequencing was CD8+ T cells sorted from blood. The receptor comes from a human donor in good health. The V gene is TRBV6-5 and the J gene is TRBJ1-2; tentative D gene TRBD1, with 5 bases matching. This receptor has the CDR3 CASSYGSGGGDGYTF. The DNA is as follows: TGTGCCAGCAGTTACGGAAGTGGGGGAGGAGATGGCTACACCTTC.